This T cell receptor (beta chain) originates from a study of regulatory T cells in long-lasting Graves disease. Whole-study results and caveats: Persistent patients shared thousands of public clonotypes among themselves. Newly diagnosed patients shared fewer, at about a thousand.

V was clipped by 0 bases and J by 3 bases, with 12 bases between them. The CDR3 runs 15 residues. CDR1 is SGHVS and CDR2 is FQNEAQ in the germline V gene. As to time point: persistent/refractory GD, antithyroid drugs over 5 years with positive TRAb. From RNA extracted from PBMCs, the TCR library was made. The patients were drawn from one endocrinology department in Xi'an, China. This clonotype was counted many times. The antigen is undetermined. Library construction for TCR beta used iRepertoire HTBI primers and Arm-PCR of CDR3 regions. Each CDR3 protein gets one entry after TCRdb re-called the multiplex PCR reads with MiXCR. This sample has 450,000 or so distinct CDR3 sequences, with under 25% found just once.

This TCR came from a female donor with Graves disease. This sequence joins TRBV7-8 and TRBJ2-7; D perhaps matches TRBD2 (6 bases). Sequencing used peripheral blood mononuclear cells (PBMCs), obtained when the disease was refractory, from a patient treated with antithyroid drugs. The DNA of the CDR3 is TGTGCCAGCAGCTTAGCGTTGGACTACCACTACGAGCAGTACTTC. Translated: CASSLALDYHYEQYF.